The sequence of this T cell receptor (beta chain) was determined in a study of T-cell memory formation after mild COVID-19. Points from the study as a whole: A second wave expanding day 15 to 37 was CD4+-biased; contracting clones were balanced. Chiefly within CM and EM were the contracting CD4+ clones; CD8+ ones were within EMRA. Some clones that responded were present in memory (sampled pre-infection), which suggests cross-reactive memory joined.

A 5'RACE reaction primed in the constant segment made cDNA libraries of TCR alpha and TCR beta, and these carried sample barcodes and UMIs. TCRdb re-analysed the 5' RACE reads in MiXCR, keeping a single row per CDR3 protein. This table has some 64,000 distinct CDR3 sequences, about 10% appearing once. This CDR3 contains 12 residues. Germline V gene data show CDR1 as SQVTM and CDR2 as ANQGSEA. Between the trimmed V and J ends, which lost 5 bases and 4 bases, there was a span of 6 bases. Turning to this clonotype: What it binds is unknown.

Sequenced: PBMCs or a T cell subset sorted from them (not recorded which). The chain carries TRBV29-1 and TRBJ2-6; no clear D. This TCR was sampled from a man younger than 35 who had mild COVID-19 (a few samples of this study predate the infection). Cell type and time point are not known. CDR3 sequence (DNA): TGCAGCGTTTCAACCGGGGCCAACGTCCTGACTTTC. Translated, it gives CSVSTGANVLTF.